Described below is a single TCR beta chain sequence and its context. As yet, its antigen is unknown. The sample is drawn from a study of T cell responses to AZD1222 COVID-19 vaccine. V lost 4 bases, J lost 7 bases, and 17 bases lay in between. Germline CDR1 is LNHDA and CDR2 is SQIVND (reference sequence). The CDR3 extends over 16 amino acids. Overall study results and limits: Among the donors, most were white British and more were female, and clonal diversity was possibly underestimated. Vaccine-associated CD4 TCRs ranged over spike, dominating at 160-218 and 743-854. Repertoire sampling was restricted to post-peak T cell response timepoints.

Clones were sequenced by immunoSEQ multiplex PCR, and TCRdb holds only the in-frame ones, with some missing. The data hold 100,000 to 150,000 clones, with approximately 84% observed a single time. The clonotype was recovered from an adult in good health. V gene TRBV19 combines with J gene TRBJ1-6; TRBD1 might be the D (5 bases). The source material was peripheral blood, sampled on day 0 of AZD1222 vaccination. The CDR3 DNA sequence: TGTGCCAGTAGTACCCTCCTCGGGACGAAAAATTCACCCCTCCACTTT. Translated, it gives CASSTLLGTKNSPLHF.